Below, 28 T cell receptor beta chains from the same sample are listed, as sequenced in a study of metastatic and nonmetastatic thyroid tumors. Patients had received no treatment of any kind before thyroid surgery. Through MiXCR, TCRdb re-clonotyped the PCR reads. The table records tens of thousands of clones, 15% of them present only once. The sequencing sample was made of blood. The source is a female donor with papillary thyroid cancer or a benign thyroid nodule (not recorded which). Some clones in this sample may be carry-over from other donors' samples.

In this sample, this clone turned up many times. The J gene is TRBJ1-2, the V gene TRBV28; D perhaps matches TRBD1 (6 bases). The CDR3 length is 13 residues. Trimming left V 7 bases short and J 8 bases short, with 17 bases between. Germline V gene sequence: CDR1 MDHEN, CDR2 SYDVKM. The DNA for the CDR3 is TGTGCCAGCACCCCCTACCGACAGGCAGGCTACACCTTC. Protein: CASTPYRQAGYTF.

With respect to this clone: One end of the junction is discordant with germline, which a read error may explain. The rearrangement links TRBV15 to TRBJ1-2; D is unclear. Germline V gene data show CDR1 as LNHNV and CDR2 as YYDKDF (reference sequence). The CDR3 extends over 12 amino acids. The CDR3 DNA is TGTGCCACCCAAGATCAGAACTATAGCTACACCTTC. Residues: CATQDQNYSYTF. The full variable domain, rest sourced from reference TRBV15 and TRBJ1-2, is DAMVIQNPRYQVTQFGKPVTLSCSQTLNHNVMYWYQQKSSQAPKLLFHYYDKDFNNEADTPDNFQSRRPNTSFCFLDIRSPGLGDTAMYLCATQDQNYSYTFGSGTRLTVV.

About this clone: This clone may be a read error of a much larger clone one base away. This chain joins TRBV20-1 and TRBJ2-5, with 7 bases lining up with TRBD2. Germline CDR1 reads DFQATT; CDR2 reads SNEGSKA (reference sequence). The V and J ends lost 4 bases and 0 bases, in that order; junction bases with no gene match: 11. CDR3 length equals 16 residues. The CDR3 bases are TGCAGTGCTAACACCGTTCGCCTAGCGGACCAAGAGACCCAGTACTTC. This translates into CSANTVRLADQETQYF.

For this clone: With a much larger clone just one base away, this may be a read error. This rearrangement joins TRBV29-1 to TRBJ1-1; tentative D call: TRBD1 (5 bases). The germline CDR1 and CDR2 sequences are SQVTM and ANQGSEA. The CDR3 consists of 14 residues. Trimming cost V 6 bases and J 0 bases, with 14 bases left between them. The CDR3 sequence: CSVGHGALNTEAFF. DNA of the CDR3: TGCAGCGTCGGACATGGGGCCCTGAACACTGAAGCTTTCTTT. Based on the CDR3 plus reference TRBV29-1 and TRBJ1-1, the full variable domain is SAVISQKPSRDICQRGTSLTIQCQVDSQVTMMFWYRQQPGQSLTLIATANQGSEATYESGFVIDKFPISRPNLTFSTLTVSNMSPEDSSIYLCSVGHGALNTEAFFGQGTRLTVV.

This clone was recorded many times. The chain employs TRBV25-1 and TRBJ2-5; D ambiguous. Germline V lookup: CDR1 MGHDK, CDR2 SYGVNS. CDR3 length: 15 amino acids. Trimming took 1 base from V and 1 from J, leaving 10 bases between them. The CDR3 loop reads CASSEFGRPQETQYF. In nucleotides, the CDR3 is TGTGCCAGCAGTGAATTCGGACGGCCCCAAGAGACCCAGTACTTC.

This clone has a count of ten or more. The rearrangement joins TRBV13 to TRBJ2-1; maybe TRBD1 (6 bases). This CDR3 region has 14 residues. CDR1 is PRHDT and CDR2 is FYEKMQ in the germline V gene (reference sequence). V was pared by 6 bases and J by 10 bases, with 19 bases between. CDR3 DNA: TGTGCCAGCAGTTTTCCGGACAGTCCCGGAGAGCAGTTCTTC. Its translation: CASSFPDSPGEQFF.

This clone was found many times. The gene calls are TRBV12-3 or TRBV12-4 and TRBJ1-5; D is uncertain. Trimming pared 3 bases from V and 2 bases from J, leaving 5 bases between. The CDR3 extends over 13 amino acids. The CDR3 sequence: CASSFARNQPQHF. The CDR3 region has the DNA TGTGCCAGCAGTTTCGCTCGCAATCAGCCCCAGCATTTT.

The sample holds many counts of this clone. This rearrangement joins TRBV7-9 to TRBJ2-3, with D hard to call. Per germline, CDR1 SEHNR and CDR2 FQNEAQ (reference sequence). Trimming shortened V by 5 bases and J by 0 bases, and 9 bases separated the two germline ends. This CDR3 is 14 amino acids long. In DNA, the CDR3 is TGTGCCAGCAGCGGCAGACTCAGCACAGATACGCAGTATTTT. Its protein product is CASSGRLSTDTQYF.

As to this clone: A much bigger clone sits one base away, suggesting this may be a read error. The chain links TRBV5-1 to TRBJ2-3, with D tentatively TRBD1 (5 bases). V lost 7 bases and J 1 base, leaving 10 bases between the germline ends. CDR3 length equals 13 residues. Germline-derived CDR1 and CDR2 are SGHRS and YFSETQ. This CDR3 reads CASYSQGTDTQYF. The DNA of the CDR3 is TGCGCCAGCTACTCACAGGGCACAGATACGCAGTATTTT.

This clone appeared many times. The chain recombines TRBV12-3 or TRBV12-4 with TRBJ2-7; no clear D gene. The V and J ends lost 3 bases and 0 bases respectively, with 9 bases between them. CDR3 size: 14 residues. This CDR3 reads CASSFNRNSYEQYF. CDR3 DNA sequence: TGTGCCAGCAGTTTTAACCGTAACTCCTACGAGCAGTACTTC.

This clone was seen repeatedly, ten times or more. The V call is TRBV7-9, the J call TRBJ2-5, with D maybe TRBD2 (6 bases). CDR3 length: 11 amino acids. The V gene lost 5 bases and the J gene lost 7 bases, with 8 bases spanning the gap. Germline loops: CDR1 SEHNR, CDR2 FQNEAQ (reference sequence). The CDR3 loop reads CASSRRGTQYF. The CDR3 DNA is TGTGCCAGCAGCAGGAGGGGGACCCAGTACTTC. Using reference TRBV7-9 and TRBJ2-5 for the parts outside the CDR3, the full variable domain is DTGVSQNPRHKITKRGQNVTFRCDPISEHNRLYWYRQTLGQGPEFLTYFQNEAQLEKSRLLSDRFSAERPKGSFSTLEIQRTEQGDSAMYLCASSRRGTQYFGPGTRLLVL.

Comments on this clone: This may arise from a read error, as a much more abundant clone is one base away. The J gene is TRBJ1-1, the V gene TRBV20-1, with D unresolved. Per the germline V gene, CDR1 is DFQATT and CDR2 is SNEGSKA (reference sequence). This CDR3 is 13 amino acids long. CDR3 protein: CGASDMSDTEAFF. Written as DNA, the CDR3 is TGCGGTGCTTCAGACATGAGTGACACTGAAGCTTTCTTT.

There are many counts of this clone. The V call is TRBV7-3, the J call TRBJ1-1; no clear D. The CDR3 extends over 13 amino acids. Per germline, CDR1 SGHTA and CDR2 FQGTGA. V was cut by 5 bases and J by 7 bases, with 14 bases left in between. Here the CDR3 reads CASSVYARSEAFF. The CDR3 nucleotides read TGTGCCAGCAGCGTTTATGCGAGGAGTGAAGCTTTCTTT.

This clone was picked up a small number of times. The CDR3 region has the DNA TGTGCCAGCACCTTGGACGTGCGGTCTTTCTTT. Protein: CASTLDVRSFF. The chain is built from TRBV12-3 or TRBV12-4 and TRBJ1-1, with unresolved D. Between the trimmed V and J ends, which lost 7 bases and 12 bases, there was a span of 15 bases. This CDR3 has 11 residues.

This clone was seen ten or more times. The chain recombines TRBV28 with TRBJ1-4; D not resolved. V dropped 6 bases and J dropped 3 bases, with 14 bases sitting between them. The CDR3 totals 15 residues. CDR1 is MDHEN and CDR2 is SYDVKM in the germline V gene. The chain's CDR3 is CASRFLRASNEKLFF. CDR3 DNA sequence: TGTGCCAGCAGATTTCTCCGGGCCTCTAATGAAAAACTGTTTTTT.

With respect to this clone: One base away lies a much larger clone, so this may be a sequencing read error. This chain uses TRBV5-1 with TRBJ2-2; no firm D call. Germline V gives CDR1 SGHRS, CDR2 YFSETQ. The CDR3 consists of 11 residues. Trimming took 7 bases from V and 6 from J, leaving 7 bases between them. CDR3 protein: CASGIPGELFF. CDR3 nucleotide sequence: TGCGCCAGCGGAATTCCCGGGGAGCTGTTTTTT. The whole variable domain, remainder taken from reference TRBV5-1 and TRBJ2-2, is KAGVTQTPRYLIKTRGQQVTLSCSPISGHRSVSWYQQTPGQGLQFLFEYFSETQRNKGNFPGRFSGRQFSNSRSEMNVSTLELGDSALYLCASGIPGELFFGEGSRLTVL.

A note on this clone: This may stem from a read error, because a much larger clone lies one nucleotide away. The J gene is TRBJ2-3, the V gene TRBV11-2, with D possibly being TRBD2 (7 bases). CDR1 and CDR2 (germline): SGHAT, FQNNGV. V was clipped by 7 bases and J by 1 base, with 15 bases between them. This CDR3 region has 15 residues. The CDR3 spells CASTVEGGGTDTQYF. The CDR3 region has the DNA TGTGCCAGCACCGTAGAGGGGGGGGGCACAGATACGCAGTATTTT.

The sample holds many counts of this clone. The J gene is TRBJ1-5, the V gene TRBV20-1; D possibly corresponds to TRBD1 (5 bases). V was clipped by 6 bases and J by 4 bases, with 16 bases between them. Looked up from germline, CDR1 is DFQATT and CDR2 is SNEGSKA (reference sequence). This CDR3 comprises 14 residues. The CDR3 sequence is CSATGTGYNQPQHF. CDR3 in DNA: TGCAGTGCAACCGGGACGGGCTATAATCAGCCCCAGCATTTT.

In its sample, this clone was seen a few times. A much larger clone lies a single base off, so this may be a read error. The chain links TRBV20-1 to TRBJ2-7, with 7 bases aligning to TRBD1. This CDR3 contains 13 residues. The germline V gene has CDR1 DFQATT and CDR2 SNEGSKA (reference sequence). The CDR3 region has the DNA TGCAGTGTTAGACGGGACAGAACCTACGAGCAGTACTTC. Its translation: CSVRRDRTYEQYF.

This clone was seen at least ten times. This chain links TRBV5-1 with TRBJ2-7; 7 bases are shared with TRBD1. Germline V gene sequence: CDR1 SGHRS, CDR2 YFSETQ. J gave up 0 bases and V 7 bases, and 1 base lay outside the gene matches. The CDR3 spans 12 residues. CDR3 DNA: TGCGCCAGCGGACAGGCCTCCTACGAGCAGTACTTC. Translating gives CASGQASYEQYF.

This clone was observed many times. The rearrangement uses TRBV18 and TRBJ1-1; TRBD1 matches at 7 bases. The germline V gene encodes CDR1 KGHSH and CDR2 LQKENI. Trimming took 5 bases from V and 1 from J; bases not matched to a gene: 7. This CDR3 spans 15 amino acids. The CDR3 loop reads CASSATGLKNTEAFF. CDR3 coding DNA: TGTGCCAGCTCAGCGACAGGGTTAAAGAACACTGAAGCTTTCTTT. Full variable domain (rest looked up from reference TRBV18 and TRBJ1-1): NAGVMQNPRHLVRRRGQEARLRCSPMKGHSHVYWYRQLPEEGLKFMVYLQKENIIDESGMPKERFSAEFPKEGPSILRIQQVVRGDSAAYFCASSATGLKNTEAFFGQGTRLTVV.

This clone came up many times. With a much larger clone just one base away, this may be a read error. Other DNA sequences from this sample encode an identical CDR3 as well. The chain has TRBV19 and TRBJ2-5; 7 nucleotides agree with TRBD2. CDR3 length equals 13 residues. Germline-derived CDR1 and CDR2 are LNHDA and SQIVND (reference sequence). As DNA, the CDR3 is TGCGCCAGTAGTAACAGCGGGGAAGAGACCCAGTACTTC. This sequence encodes CASSNSGEETQYF.

Many counts were recorded for this clone. This chain joins TRBV3-1 and TRBJ2-3; D remains ambiguous. The CDR3 extends over 12 amino acids. Trimming took off 1 base at V and 7 bases at J, with 6 bases between the two ends. Germline CDR1 reads LGHDT; CDR2 reads YNNKEL (reference sequence). Here the CDR3 reads CASSQVSNTQYF. The CDR3, as DNA: TGTGCCAGCAGCCAAGTGTCAAATACGCAGTATTTT.

The table lists this clone with a few counts. This rearrangement joins TRBV5-1 to TRBJ2-5; no definite D call. The CDR3 has 13 amino acids. Trimming pared 0 bases from V and 5 bases from J, leaving 8 bases between. Germline V lookup: CDR1 SGHRS, CDR2 YFSETQ. The CDR3 DNA reads as TGCGCCAGCAGCTTGGCTAGAAAGGAGACCCAGTACTTC. Its protein product is CASSLARKETQYF.

On this clone itself: This may be a read error, as it is one base from a much larger clone. This sequence joins TRBV20-1 and TRBJ2-3; D possibly uses TRBD1 or TRBD2 (5 bases each). Per the germline V gene, CDR1 is DFQATT and CDR2 is SNEGSKA (reference sequence). The CDR3 loop spans 13 amino acids. Trimming pared 8 bases from V and 8 bases from J, leaving 20 bases between. Here the CDR3 DNA reads TGCAGTACCTTAGCCCTGAGTGGGGGTACGCAGTATTTT. Translation: CSTLALSGGTQYF.

In this sample, this clone turned up a few times. A much more abundant neighbour one base away suggests this may be a read error. This chain joins TRBV20-1 and TRBJ2-7; D is ambiguous. This CDR3 has 12 amino acids. Germline V gives CDR1 DFQATT, CDR2 SNEGSKA (reference sequence). The V end lost 0 bases, the J end lost 7 bases, and 10 bases lay between the germline ends. The DNA for the CDR3 is TGCAGTGCTAGAGAGGCAGTGGGAGAGCAGTACTTC. Its translation is CSAREAVGEQYF.

This clone was seen repeatedly, ten times or more. The chain recombines TRBV20-1 with TRBJ2-1, with TRBD2 matching 10 bases. CDR3 size: 14 residues. Trimming cost V 4 bases and J 5 bases; bases outside gene matches: 5. The germline CDR1 and CDR2 sequences are DFQATT and SNEGSKA (reference sequence). The CDR3 bases are TGCAGTGCTATTCCCCTAGCGGGGGACAATGAGCAGTTCTTC. This sequence encodes CSAIPLAGDNEQFF.

This clone has just a few counts. A much larger clone lies one base from this, so it may be a read error. This CDR3 is also generated by other DNA sequences in the sample. This chain links TRBV10-3 with TRBJ2-3, with 11 bases fitting TRBD1. The ends lost 4 bases at V and 2 bases at J; junction bases unmatched: 8. The germline V gene encodes CDR1 ENHRY and CDR2 SYGVKD. This CDR3 spans 17 amino acids. For the CDR3, the DNA is TGTGCCATCAGTGGTGTTTGGACAGGGGGCAACACAGATACGCAGTATTTT. Translation gives CAISGVWTGGNTDTQYF.